The clone carrying this T cell receptor (beta chain) was seen many times. What it recognizes is unknown. TCRbeta library preparation incorporated unique molecular identifiers. TCRdb reprocessed the PCR reads with MiXCR, giving one entry per CDR3 protein. This sample yields approximately 30,000 distinct CDR3 sequences, of which around 7% are seen a single time; around 25% belongs to the top ten. The data are from a study of T-cell reconstitution after alpha-beta-depleted transplantation in children. Overall study results and limits: Reports say that about two months after transplant, the alpha-beta T cells came out of several hundred graft clones that had expanded. It was newly produced T cells that mostly accounted for T-cell counts and diversity one year after transplant.

The germline gives CDR1 SQVTM, CDR2 ANQGSEA. The germline V and J ends were trimmed by 5 bases and 1 base, with 11 bases remaining between them. The CDR3 covers 13 residues. This sequence was found in a child in the first two years of life who had a stem cell transplant for acute myeloid leukemia, so the T cells may come from the graft donor. The sample was peripheral blood, taken 60 days after TCRalphabeta/CD19-depleted stem cell transplant. The V and J genes are TRBV29-1 and TRBJ1-1, with D perhaps matching TRBD1 (6 bases). Written as DNA, the CDR3 is TGCAGCGTTCACGGGGGGCGGAACACTGAAGCTTTCTTT. It codes for CSVHGGRNTEAFF.